This T cell receptor (beta chain) appears in the sequencing data of a study of blood T cell repertoires in COVID-19. There are 19 residues in the CDR3. J gave up 6 bases and V 0 bases, and 15 bases lay outside the gene matches. The V gene's germline CDR1 is LNHDA and CDR2 SQIVND (reference sequence). The assay was immunoSEQ multiplex PCR, and TCRdb's table has in-frame clones only and misses some. The sample consists of fewer than 85,000 clones, 70% to 80% of them appearing once. J is TRBJ1-5 and V is TRBV19; 9 bases line up with TRBD1. What was sequenced was peripheral blood. This TCR was recovered from a man between 60 and 70 years old with active or convalescent COVID-19. CDR3 in DNA: TGTGCCAGTAGTATAGAGGGCCTAGGGACAGGGATTGCCGTTCAGCCCCAGCATTTT. This codes for CASSIEGLGTGIAVQPQHF.